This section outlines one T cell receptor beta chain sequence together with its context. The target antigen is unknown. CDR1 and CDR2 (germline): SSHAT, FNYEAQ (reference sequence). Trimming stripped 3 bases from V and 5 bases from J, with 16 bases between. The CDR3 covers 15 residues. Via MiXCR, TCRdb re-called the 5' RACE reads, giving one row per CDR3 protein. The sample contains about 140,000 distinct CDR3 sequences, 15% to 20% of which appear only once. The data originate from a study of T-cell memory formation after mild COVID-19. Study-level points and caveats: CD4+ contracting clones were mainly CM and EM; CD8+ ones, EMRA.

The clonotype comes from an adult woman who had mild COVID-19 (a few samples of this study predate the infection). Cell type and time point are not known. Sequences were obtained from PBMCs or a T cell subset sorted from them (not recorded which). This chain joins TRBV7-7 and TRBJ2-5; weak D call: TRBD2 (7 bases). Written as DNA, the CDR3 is TGTGCCAGCAGCTTCGGGGGGCAGGCTCGGGAGACCCAGTACTTC. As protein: CASSFGGQARETQYF. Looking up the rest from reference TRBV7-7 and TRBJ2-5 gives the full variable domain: GAGVSQSPRYKVTKRGQDVTLRCDPISSHATLYWYQQALGQGPEFLTYFNYEAQPDKSGLPSDRFSAERPEGSISTLTIQRTEQRDSAMYRCASSFGGQARETQYFGPGTRLLVL.